These 20 T cell receptor beta chains came from one sample sequenced in a study of cytomegalovirus exposure and HLA in healthy donors. With 60 Vbeta and 13 Jbeta primers, the PCR was carried out. Data came from immunoSEQ multiplex PCR; TCRdb stores just in-frame clones and leaves some out. The profile shows about 200,000 clones, roughly 79% of them singletons. Material: PBMCs. Receptors originate from a man between 18 and 29 years old in good health and CMV-seronegative.

This clone turned up a few times. This sample also contains other DNA sequences that code for the same CDR3. The chain links TRBV10-3 to TRBJ2-7, with 8 bases lining up with TRBD2. The germline V gene has CDR1 ENHRY and CDR2 SYGVKD. This CDR3 is built from 12 residues. The trim removed 6 bases at V and 6 bases at J, leaving 4 bases unmatched. In DNA, the CDR3 is TGTGCCATCAGGAGCGGGAGTGGCGAGCAGTACTTC. Translating it yields CAIRSGSGEQYF.

The chain has TRBV5-1 and TRBJ2-1; tentatively, D is TRBD2 (5 bases). The CDR3 has 16 residues. Germline loops: CDR1 SGHRS, CDR2 YFSETQ. Trimming left V 0 bases short and J 6 bases short, with 16 bases between. In nucleotides, the CDR3 is TGCGCCAGCAGCTTGGTTAGCAGTAGCGCCAGCAATGAGCAGTTCTTC. This gives the protein CASSLVSSSASNEQFF.

This chain uses TRBV29-1 with TRBJ2-5; D is perhaps TRBD1 (5 bases). The CDR3 runs to 13 residues. Trimming stripped 7 bases from V and 4 bases from J, with 16 bases between. Germline V gene sequence: CDR1 SQVTM, CDR2 ANQGSEA. In DNA, the CDR3 is TGCAGCGCCCGAACGGATGGGGCAGAGACCCAGTACTTC. Translating gives CSARTDGAETQYF.

The rearrangement links TRBV6-5 to TRBJ1-6; TRBD1 matches at 9 bases. The junction had 6 bases not matched to a gene; V was cut back by 2 bases and J by 10 bases. This CDR3 is 15 amino acids long. Germline values: CDR1 MNHEY, CDR2 SVGAGI. The CDR3 protein is CASSYKQGARSPLHF. CDR3 nucleotide sequence: TGTGCCAGCAGTTACAAACAGGGGGCACGGTCACCCCTCCACTTT.

V and J are TRBV2 and TRBJ2-7, with unresolved D. Germline CDR1 reads SNHLY; CDR2 reads FYNNEI. This CDR3 has 11 amino acids. V was cut by 6 bases and J by 3 bases, with 6 bases left in between. The DNA for the CDR3 is TGTGCCAGCAGGGAGATCTACGAGCAGTACTTC. It translates to CASREIYEQYF.

This clone was counted between two and nine times. The chain recombines TRBV10-3 with TRBJ1-1; TRBD1 is a possible D gene (5 bases). Trimming pared 6 bases from V and 0 bases from J, leaving 17 bases between. Germline V gives CDR1 ENHRY, CDR2 SYGVKD. The CDR3 extends over 16 amino acids. The DNA of the CDR3 is TGTGCCATCAGGTACACAGGCGATAGCATGAACACTGAAGCTTTCTTT. It yields the protein CAIRYTGDSMNTEAFF.

The chain employs TRBV7-9 and TRBJ2-7; 8 bases map to TRBD1. Trimming at V came to 5 bases and at J to 4 bases, leaving 10 bases not matched to a gene. Germline CDR1 SEHNR, CDR2 FQNEAQ (reference sequence). This CDR3 comprises 15 residues. The CDR3 bases are TGTGCCAGCAGCCAACAAAGGACAGGGTTGTACGAGCAGTACTTC. It yields the protein CASSQQRTGLYEQYF.

The chain uses TRBV27 and TRBJ1-1; 11 bases match TRBD1. This CDR3 is built from 15 residues. Losses at the gene ends were 5 bases for V and 4 bases for J; bases not matched to a gene: 6. Germline V gene data show CDR1 as MNHEY and CDR2 as SMNVEV (reference sequence). The CDR3 nucleotides read TGTGCCAGCAGTAAGACCGGGACAGGGGGCACTGAAGCTTTCTTT. Residues: CASSKTGTGGTEAFF.

V gene TRBV7-2 combines with J gene TRBJ1-1, with TRBD1 as a possible D gene (5 bases). V was pared by 5 bases and J by 8 bases, with 9 bases between. CDR1 is SGHTA and CDR2 is FQGNSA in the germline V gene. The CDR3 contains 11 residues. The CDR3, as DNA: TGTGCCAGCAGCCCGGCAGGGGAAGCTTTCTTT. It specifies CASSPAGEAFF.

V and J are TRBV5-1 and TRBJ2-2, with TRBD2 as a possible D gene (6 bases). The germline V gene has CDR1 SGHRS and CDR2 YFSETQ. V lost 0 bases, J lost 5 bases, and 17 bases lay in between. The CDR3 extends over 17 amino acids. The CDR3 DNA sequence: TGCGCCAGCAGCTTGGAAGGGGTGCTTGGGAGGACCGGGGAGCTGTTTTTT. Protein sequence: CASSLEGVLGRTGELFF.

The CDR3 here is CASSPGRGAAETQYF. CDR3 sequence (DNA): TGTGCCAGCAGCCCAGGACGGGGGGCCGCAGAGACCCAGTACTTC. V and J are TRBV7-2 and TRBJ2-5; TRBD2 might be the D (7 bases). Deletions cut 5 bases from V and 4 bases from J, with 17 bases between. Germline V lookup: CDR1 SGHTA, CDR2 FQGNSA. This CDR3 region has 15 residues.

The chain links TRBV9 to TRBJ2-1, with a tentative D call TRBD2 (7 bases). Trimming cost V 1 base and J 6 bases, with 14 bases left between them. CDR1 and CDR2 (germline): SGDLS, YYNGEE. The CDR3 covers 15 residues. CDR3 nucleotide sequence: TGTGCCAGCAGCGTATCTGCGGGGGCGGGCAATGAGCAGTTCTTC. It is translated as CASSVSAGAGNEQFF. Together with reference TRBV9 and TRBJ2-1, the CDR3 gives the full variable domain: DSGVTQTPKHLITATGQRVTLRCSPRSGDLSVYWYQQSLDQGLQFLIQYYNGEERAKGNILERFSAQQFPDLHSELNLSSLELGDSALYFCASSVSAGAGNEQFFGPGTRLTVL.

The chain is built from TRBV19 and TRBJ1-2; 7 bases align to TRBD1. Germline values: CDR1 LNHDA, CDR2 SQIVND (reference sequence). Trimming cost V 6 bases and J 5 bases; bases outside gene matches: 3. The CDR3 runs to 12 residues. CDR3 residues: CASSQTGYGYTF. CDR3 coding DNA: TGTGCCAGTAGCCAGACAGGGTATGGCTACACCTTC. Supplemented by reference TRBV19 and TRBJ1-2, the full variable domain reads DGGITQSPKYLFRKEGQNVTLSCEQNLNHDAMYWYRQDPGQGLRLIYYSQIVNDFQKGDIAEGYSVSREKKESFPLTVTSAQKNPTAFYLCASSQTGYGYTFGSGTRLTVV.

The rearrangement uses TRBV5-4 and TRBJ1-2, with a possible D match to TRBD1 (6 bases). V dropped 1 base and J dropped 0 bases, with 16 bases sitting between them. The CDR3 consists of 17 residues. Germline-derived CDR1 and CDR2 are SGHNT and YYREEE (reference sequence). The CDR3 protein is CASSLPTRGGANYGYTF. CDR3 DNA sequence: TGTGCCAGCAGCTTGCCAACACGGGGGGGCGCTAACTATGGCTACACCTTC. Filled out from reference TRBV5-4 and TRBJ1-2, the complete variable domain reads ETGVTQSPTHLIKTRGQQVTLRCSSQSGHNTVSWYQQALGQGPQFIFQYYREEENGRGNFPPRFSGLQFPNYSSELNVNALELDDSALYLCASSLPTRGGANYGYTFGSGTRLTVV.

The J gene is TRBJ2-5, the V gene TRBV7-2; TRBD2 matches at 7 bases. Trimming at V came to 2 bases and at J to 4 bases, leaving 10 bases not matched to a gene. This CDR3 contains 16 residues. Germline V CDR1 and CDR2: SGHTA, FQGNSA. CDR3 sequence reads: CASSLRLAASPETQYF. Written as DNA, the CDR3 is TGTGCCAGCAGCTTAAGGCTAGCGGCCTCCCCAGAGACCCAGTACTTC.

The chain recombines TRBV14 with TRBJ1-1; D remains unclear. The ends were cut back, 0 bases at V and 6 bases at J, with 5 bases in the middle. Germline V lookup: CDR1 SGHDN, CDR2 FVKESK. This CDR3 is built from 12 residues. The CDR3 region has the DNA TGTGCCAGCAGCCAAGAGAGTTCTGAAGCTTTCTTT. Translated: CASSQESSEAFF.

The rearrangement joins TRBV7-2 to TRBJ2-5; TRBD2 might be the D (5 bases). Germline V gene data show CDR1 as SGHTA and CDR2 as FQGNSA. Between the trimmed V and J ends, which lost 3 bases and 1 base, there was a span of 9 bases. The CDR3 length is 14 residues. CDR3 in DNA: TGTGCCAGCAGCTTTAATCGGGGCCAAGAGACCCAGTACTTC. The encoded protein is CASSFNRGQETQYF. Combining the CDR3 with reference TRBV7-2 and TRBJ2-5 gives the whole variable domain GAGVSQSPSNKVTEKGKDVELRCDPISGHTALYWYRQSLGQGLEFLIYFQGNSAPDKSGLPSDRFSAERTGGSVSTLTIQRTQQEDSAVYLCASSFNRGQETQYFGPGTRLLVL.

The rearrangement links TRBV6-5 to TRBJ2-1; D might be TRBD2 (5 bases). Per germline, CDR1 MNHEY and CDR2 SVGAGI. Deletions cut 5 bases from V and 6 bases from J, with 14 bases between. The CDR3 is 14 amino acids. The CDR3 loop reads CASSPFARVNEQFF. Here the CDR3 DNA reads TGTGCCAGCAGTCCCTTCGCGAGGGTCAATGAGCAGTTCTTC.

This clone was counted a single time. The rearrangement links TRBV7-9 to TRBJ2-5; the D gene is possibly TRBD2 (5 bases). The V gene lost 0 bases and the J gene lost 5 bases, with 7 bases spanning the gap. Germline values: CDR1 SEHNR, CDR2 FQNEAQ (reference sequence). This CDR3 is 13 amino acids long. The CDR3 DNA reads as TGTGCCAGCAGCTTAGCTTCGGGGGAGACCCAGTACTTC. Protein product: CASSLASGETQYF.

The chain combines TRBV9 with TRBJ2-1; maybe TRBD2 (6 bases). V was pared by 3 bases and J by 0 bases, with 10 bases between. The germline V gene has CDR1 SGDLS and CDR2 YYNGEE. This CDR3 contains 15 residues. The CDR3 DNA reads as TGTGCCAGCAGCGATGGGACTGGCTCCTACAATGAGCAGTTCTTC. This translates into CASSDGTGSYNEQFF.